What follows are 5 T cell receptor beta chains derived from one specimen sequenced in a study of cytomegalovirus exposure and HLA in healthy donors. The PCR made use of 60 Vbeta and 13 Jbeta primers. TCRdb's table, derived via immunoSEQ multiplex PCR, lists solely in-frame clones and lacks some. The data show approximately 100,000 clones, 74% seen once. Sequencing was carried out using PBMCs. The receptors here all came from a human donor in good health.

This clone appeared once. The chain joins TRBV5-1 to TRBJ1-1, with D unresolved. V was trimmed by 4 bases and J by 4 bases, leaving 14 bases between them. Germline CDR1 SGHRS, CDR2 YFSETQ. The CDR3 sequence is 14 residues long. The DNA for the CDR3 is TGCGCCAGCAGCCTAGTCCAGTCGGGCACTGAAGCTTTCTTT. Amino acids: CASSLVQSGTEAFF. The variable domain in full, with the rest retrieved from reference TRBV5-1 and TRBJ1-1, is KAGVTQTPRYLIKTRGQQVTLSCSPISGHRSVSWYQQTPGQGLQFLFEYFSETQRNKGNFPGRFSGRQFSNSRSEMNVSTLELGDSALYLCASSLVQSGTEAFFGQGTRLTVV.

This chain connects TRBV19 to TRBJ2-7, with 7 positions matching TRBD2. Germline V CDR1 and CDR2: LNHDA, SQIVND (reference sequence). Losses at the gene ends were 4 bases for V and 3 bases for J; bases not matched to a gene: 6. The CDR3 totals 14 residues. DNA of the CDR3: TGTGCCAGTAGTAAAGGGACTATCGTCTACGAGCAGTACTTC. Translated, it gives CASSKGTIVYEQYF.

The V gene is TRBV7-9, the J gene TRBJ1-1; D ambiguous. CDR1 and CDR2 (germline): SEHNR, FQNEAQ (reference sequence). The V gene lost 7 bases and the J gene lost 0 bases, with 9 bases spanning the gap. There are 13 residues in the CDR3. The DNA for the CDR3 is TGTGCCAGCACCCCGGGGTTGAACACTGAAGCTTTCTTT. Translation gives CASTPGLNTEAFF.

This rearrangement joins TRBV28 to TRBJ1-2, with 7 bases lining up with TRBD1. V lost 6 bases and J lost 3; bases outside the gene matches: 7. Germline CDR1 and CDR2: MDHEN and SYDVKM. The CDR3 extends over 14 amino acids. CDR3 protein: CASRPSTGYYGYTF. The CDR3 DNA follows: TGTGCCAGCAGGCCTTCGACAGGGTACTATGGCTACACCTTC.

The chain links TRBV5-1 to TRBJ2-7, with 7 bases identical to TRBD2. Germline CDR1 and CDR2: SGHRS and YFSETQ. V lost 0 bases to trimming and J lost 4 bases; unmatched junction nucleotides: 7. This CDR3 contains 15 residues. CDR3: CASSLGTGTTYEQYF. The DNA for the CDR3 is TGCGCCAGCAGCTTGGGGACTGGGACTACATACGAGCAGTACTTC.